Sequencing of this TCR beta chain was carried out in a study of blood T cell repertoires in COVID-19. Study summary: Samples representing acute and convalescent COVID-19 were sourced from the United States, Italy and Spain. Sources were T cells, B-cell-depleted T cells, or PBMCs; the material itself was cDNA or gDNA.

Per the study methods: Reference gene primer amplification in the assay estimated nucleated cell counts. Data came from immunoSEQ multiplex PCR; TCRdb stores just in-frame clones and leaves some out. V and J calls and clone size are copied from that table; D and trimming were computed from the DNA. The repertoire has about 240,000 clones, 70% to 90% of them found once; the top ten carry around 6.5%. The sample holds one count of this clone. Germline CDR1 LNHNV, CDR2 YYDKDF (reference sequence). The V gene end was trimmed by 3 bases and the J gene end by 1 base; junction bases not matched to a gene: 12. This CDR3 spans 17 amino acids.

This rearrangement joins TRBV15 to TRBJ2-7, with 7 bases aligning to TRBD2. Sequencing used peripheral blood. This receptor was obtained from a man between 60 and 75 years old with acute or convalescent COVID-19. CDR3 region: CATSSDRVGGGSYEQYF. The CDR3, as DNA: TGTGCCACCAGCAGTGATAGAGTTGGGGGAGGGTCCTACGAGCAGTACTTC.